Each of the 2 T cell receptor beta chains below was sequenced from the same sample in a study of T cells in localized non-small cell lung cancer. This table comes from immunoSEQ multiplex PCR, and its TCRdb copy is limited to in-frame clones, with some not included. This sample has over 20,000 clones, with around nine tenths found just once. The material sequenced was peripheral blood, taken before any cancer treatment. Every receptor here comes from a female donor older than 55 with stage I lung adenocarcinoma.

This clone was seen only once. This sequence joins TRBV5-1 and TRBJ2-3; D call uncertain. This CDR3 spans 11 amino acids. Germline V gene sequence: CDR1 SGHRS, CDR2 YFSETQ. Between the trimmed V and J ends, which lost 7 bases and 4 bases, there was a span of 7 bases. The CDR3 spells CASQTADTQYF. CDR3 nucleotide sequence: TGCGCCAGCCAAACTGCAGATACGCAGTATTTT.

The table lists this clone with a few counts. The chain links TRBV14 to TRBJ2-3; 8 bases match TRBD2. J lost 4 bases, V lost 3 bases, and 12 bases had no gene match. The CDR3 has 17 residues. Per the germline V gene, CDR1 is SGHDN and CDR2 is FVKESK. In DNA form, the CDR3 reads TGTGCCAGCAGCCAGCATGGACTAGCCCGTTCACCAGATACGCAGTATTTT. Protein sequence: CASSQHGLARSPDTQYF.